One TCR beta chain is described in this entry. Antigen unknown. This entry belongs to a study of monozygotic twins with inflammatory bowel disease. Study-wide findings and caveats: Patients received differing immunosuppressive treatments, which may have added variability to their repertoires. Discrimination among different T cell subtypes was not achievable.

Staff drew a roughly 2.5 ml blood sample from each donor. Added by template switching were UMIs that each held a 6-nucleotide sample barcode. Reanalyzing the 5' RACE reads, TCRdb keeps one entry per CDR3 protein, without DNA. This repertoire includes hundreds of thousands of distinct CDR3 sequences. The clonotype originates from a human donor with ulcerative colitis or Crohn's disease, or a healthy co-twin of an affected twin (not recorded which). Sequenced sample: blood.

The CDR3 sequence is CAIGTGNTEAFF. The V and J genes are TRBV10-3 and TRBJ1-1; the TCRdb D gene call, TRBD1, has no DNA to confirm it. CDR1 is ENHRY, CDR2 SYGVKD, per germline. CDR3 length: 12 amino acids.